These 22 T cell receptor beta chains originate from one sample sequenced in a study of blood T cell repertoires in COVID-19. Method: immunoSEQ multiplex PCR; TCRdb's copy keeps in-frame clones and lacks some. Among around 270,000 clones listed, 70% to 90% were seen once. The sequenced material came from PBMCs or T cells enriched from blood (not recorded which). These receptors all come from a woman in her 30s who had recovered from COVID-19.

The chain joins TRBV28 to TRBJ1-2; 7 nucleotides line up with TRBD1. The V gene end was trimmed by 6 bases and the J gene end by 5 bases; junction bases not matched to a gene: 6. This CDR3 comprises 13 residues. Looked up from germline, CDR1 is MDHEN and CDR2 is SYDVKM. CDR3 coding DNA: TGTGCCAGCAGACCGGGACAGCCATATGGCTACACCTTC. It encodes CASRPGQPYGYTF.

The table lists this clone with a count of one. The chain carries TRBV21-1 and TRBJ1-2; TRBD1 was called by the table and not checked on the DNA. TRBV21-1 corresponds to a pseudogene. This CDR3 has 15 amino acids. The CDR3 DNA reads TGTGCCAGCAGCAAAGCGTTCAGAAAAAACTATGGCTACACCTTC. Translating gives CASSKAFRKNYGYTF.

The chain employs TRBV5-4 and TRBJ1-1, with 8 positions matching TRBD1. Losses at the gene ends were 4 bases for V and 2 bases for J; bases not matched to a gene: 7. Germline V gene data show CDR1 as SGHNT and CDR2 as YYREEE (reference sequence). The CDR3 has 15 amino acids. The CDR3: CASSPGGQANTEAFF. The CDR3 DNA sequence: TGTGCCAGCAGCCCTGGGGGACAGGCCAACACTGAAGCTTTCTTT. The complete variable domain, with remaining parts taken from reference TRBV5-4 and TRBJ1-1, reads ETGVTQSPTHLIKTRGQQVTLRCSSQSGHNTVSWYQQALGQGPQFIFQYYREEENGRGNFPPRFSGLQFPNYSSELNVNALELDDSALYLCASSPGGQANTEAFFGQGTRLTVV.

This chain links TRBV2 with TRBJ2-3, with a tentative D call TRBD1 (8 bases). V was trimmed by 7 bases and J by 5 bases, leaving 19 bases between them. Germline loops: CDR1 SNHLY, CDR2 FYNNEI. The CDR3 contains 15 residues. This chain's CDR3 is CASTTHRGGRDTQYF. The CDR3 DNA is TGTGCCAGCACTACCCACAGGGGGGGGAGAGATACGCAGTATTTT.

The CDR3 nucleotides read TGTGCCAGCAGCTTGGCCGGACTCTCTGGAAACACCATATATTTT. Translation: CASSLAGLSGNTIYF. The chain recombines TRBV5-6 with TRBJ1-3; no definite D call. Germline lookup yields CDR1 SGHDT and CDR2 YYEEEE. The V end was cut by 0 bases, the J end by 0 bases, with 7 bases between. This CDR3 region has 15 residues. Full variable domain (rest looked up from reference TRBV5-6 and TRBJ1-3): DAGVTQSPTHLIKTRGQQVTLRCSPKSGHDTVSWYQQALGQGPQFIFQYYEEEERQRGNFPDRFSGHQFPNYSSELNVNALLLGDSALYLCASSLAGLSGNTIYFGEGSWLTVV.

The gene calls are TRBV28 and TRBJ1-6; unclear D gene. CDR3 length: 14 amino acids. V was trimmed by 4 bases and J by 10 bases, leaving 14 bases between them. Germline CDR1 MDHEN, CDR2 SYDVKM. CDR3 protein: CASSSLQFSSPLHF. DNA of the CDR3: TGTGCCAGCAGTTCCCTCCAGTTCTCCTCACCCCTCCACTTT.

The rearrangement links TRBV15 to TRBJ2-7; 10 positions match TRBD1. The germline CDR1 and CDR2 sequences are LNHNV and YYDKDF (reference sequence). V lost 6 bases and J lost 5; bases outside the gene matches: 10. The CDR3 sequence is 15 residues long. The CDR3, as DNA: TGTGCCACCAGGCCGGGACAGGGGACGGTGGACGAGCAGTACTTC. Translated, it gives CATRPGQGTVDEQYF.

This clone was found once. This chain connects TRBV3-1 (or the pseudogene TRBV3-2) to TRBJ2-1, with 7 bases matching TRBD1. Germline CDR1 LGHDT, CDR2 YNNKEL (reference sequence). The CDR3 runs 16 residues. The junction had 3 bases not matched to a gene; V was cut back by 1 base and J by 0 bases. The DNA of the CDR3 is TGTGCCAGCAGCCAAGGCCCAGGGGGCTCCTACAATGAGCAGTTCTTC. Residues: CASSQGPGGSYNEQFF.

CDR3 in amino acids: CASSLRDTPNQPQHF. For the CDR3, the DNA is TGTGCCAGCAGTTTGCGAGACACCCCGAATCAGCCCCAGCATTTT. This rearrangement joins TRBV27 to TRBJ1-5; D is ambiguous. This CDR3 is 15 amino acids long. Trimming stripped 3 bases from V and 4 bases from J, with 13 bases between. Germline V CDR1 and CDR2: MNHEY, SMNVEV (reference sequence).

The V gene is TRBV23-1, the J gene TRBJ1-2; 8 bases agree with TRBD1. TRBV23-1 is an open reading frame, and its role is uncertain. Germline trimming cut 8 bases from V and 4 bases from J; bases unmatched to any gene: 15. This CDR3 has 16 residues. The CDR3 here is CASDKDRARLGYGYTF. The DNA of the CDR3 is TGCGCCAGCGACAAGGACAGGGCGCGACTCGGCTATGGCTACACCTTC.

The chain carries TRBV3-1 (or the pseudogene TRBV3-2) and TRBJ2-7; TRBD1 is a possible D gene (6 bases). The V gene's germline CDR1 is LGHDT and CDR2 YNNKEL (reference sequence). Trimming stripped 4 bases from V and 2 bases from J, with 15 bases between. The CDR3 loop spans 15 amino acids. CDR3 nucleotides: TGTGCCAGCAGCCTTCGCCAGGGGTCCGCCTACGAGCAGTACTTC. The encoded protein is CASSLRQGSAYEQYF.

This clone appeared a few times. The chain employs TRBV19 and TRBJ1-1; 7 bases are shared with TRBD1. Trimming took 8 bases from V and 2 from J; bases not matched to a gene: 8. Per the germline V gene, CDR1 is LNHDA and CDR2 is SQIVND (reference sequence). This CDR3 has 14 residues. CDR3 in DNA: TGTGCCAGTCTAACGACAGGGAGAAACACTGAAGCTTTCTTT. The encoded protein is CASLTTGRNTEAFF.

J is TRBJ2-7 and V is TRBV11-2; 13 nucleotides agree with TRBD2. This CDR3 comprises 15 residues. Germline trimming cut 5 bases from V and 4 bases from J; bases unmatched to any gene: 5. Germline CDR1 is SGHAT and CDR2 is FQNNGV. The CDR3 sequence: CASSEGLAGSYEQYF. DNA for the CDR3: TGTGCCAGCAGCGAGGGACTAGCGGGGAGTTACGAGCAGTACTTC.

The V call is TRBV5-8, the J call TRBJ1-2; maybe TRBD1 (6 bases). The germline V gene has CDR1 SGHTS and CDR2 YDEGEE. V was shortened by 3 bases and J by 4 bases, with 19 bases between the two germline ends. The CDR3 is 16 amino acids. CDR3 nucleotide sequence: TGTGCCAGCAGCTGGAGGGGGGGCACAGCAGGCTATGGCTACACCTTC. This encodes CASSWRGGTAGYGYTF.

The chain links TRBV7-9 to TRBJ2-1; D is perhaps TRBD2 (5 bases). V was shortened by 5 bases and J by 7 bases, with 12 bases between the two germline ends. CDR3 length: 13 amino acids. Germline CDR1 SEHNR, CDR2 FQNEAQ (reference sequence). DNA of the CDR3: TGTGCCAGCAGCACCCGCACTAGTAATGAGCAGTTCTTC. Translated: CASSTRTSNEQFF.

This rearrangement joins TRBV2 to TRBJ2-5; tentatively, D is TRBD1 (5 bases). V lost 8 bases and J lost 5, with 15 bases in between. The CDR3 loop spans 13 amino acids. CDR1 is SNHLY and CDR2 is FYNNEI in the germline V gene. The DNA of the CDR3 is TGTGCCAGCGTGGTAGGGGTCGACGAGACCCAGTACTTC. Protein sequence: CASVVGVDETQYF.

The V call is TRBV6-1, the J call TRBJ1-5, with TRBD1 as a possible D gene (5 bases). The germline CDR1 and CDR2 sequences are MNHNS and SASEGT. V shed 3 bases and J shed 9 bases, with 15 bases lying between them. This CDR3 spans 14 amino acids. DNA of the CDR3: TGTGCCAGCAGTGAGGACACTGGGTATTGGCCCCAGCATTTT. Residues: CASSEDTGYWPQHF.

The chain joins TRBV19 to TRBJ1-2; 8 bases agree with TRBD1. J lost 5 bases, V lost 5 bases, and 13 bases had no gene match. The CDR3 loop spans 16 amino acids. Germline V lookup: CDR1 LNHDA, CDR2 SQIVND (reference sequence). The CDR3 loop reads CASSRRQGQFHYGYTF. The CDR3 nucleotides read TGTGCCAGTAGTCGACGACAGGGGCAGTTTCATTATGGCTACACCTTC.

The chain is built from TRBV20-1 and TRBJ2-7; D uncertain. Germline CDR1 DFQATT, CDR2 SNEGSKA (reference sequence). The CDR3 runs 10 residues. Deletions cut 5 bases from V and 7 bases from J, with 9 bases between. The CDR3 nucleotides read TGCAGTGCTCTAAAGCGAGAGCAGTACTTC. Protein: CSALKREQYF.

As DNA, the CDR3 is TGTGCCAGCAGCTCCCAGGCTCGGGGTACCTACGAGCAGTACTTC. The encoded protein is CASSSQARGTYEQYF. The rearrangement joins TRBV7-8 to TRBJ2-7; the D gene is possibly TRBD2 (5 bases). The CDR3 runs 15 residues. Germline lookup yields CDR1 SGHVS and CDR2 FQNEAQ. Trimming pared 4 bases from V and 2 bases from J, leaving 15 bases between.

This chain uses TRBV19 with TRBJ1-1; the D gene is possibly TRBD1 (6 bases). Germline V gene lookup returns CDR1 LNHDA and CDR2 SQIVND (reference sequence). There are 13 residues in the CDR3. Trimming left V 7 bases short and J 5 bases short, with 14 bases between. The CDR3 reads CASIQGWRTEAFF. CDR3 nucleotides: TGTGCCAGTATCCAGGGGTGGAGGACTGAAGCTTTCTTT.

The J gene is TRBJ2-4, the V gene TRBV6-1, with D perhaps TRBD1 (6 bases). This CDR3 region has 18 residues. Looked up from germline, CDR1 is MNHNS and CDR2 is SASEGT. The ends were cut back, 3 bases at V and 0 bases at J, with 18 bases in the middle. The CDR3 is CASSEGAGSKLAKNIQYF. Here the CDR3 DNA reads TGTGCCAGCAGTGAGGGGGCCGGCTCGAAACTAGCCAAAAACATTCAGTACTTC.